This T cell receptor (beta chain) was sequenced during a study of blood T cell repertoires in COVID-19. As for the study in general: Sites across the United States, Italy and Spain contributed samples from acute and convalescent COVID-19. T cells, B-cell-depleted T cells, or PBMCs provided the cDNA or gDNA that served as material.

CDR1 and CDR2 from the germline V gene are MNHEY and SVGAGI. V was trimmed by 2 bases and J by 8 bases, leaving 18 bases between them. This CDR3 comprises 15 residues. In the authors' methods: Estimation of nucleated cell counts was performed using reference gene primer amplification. Measured with immunoSEQ multiplex PCR; TCRdb has only the in-frame clones, and not every one. V and J calls and clone size come straight from that table; D and trimming were deduced from the DNA. The sample has 60,000 to 70,000 clones, 65% to 90% seen once; the top ten hold approximately 1.5%. The sample was peripheral blood. This chain joins TRBV6-5 and TRBJ1-2, with D possibly TRBD1 on 6 matching bases. This clonotype was sampled from a woman in her sixties or seventies with acute or convalescent COVID-19. The DNA of the CDR3 is TGTGCCAGCAGTTACCACGGACAGCCTCGTGGGGGCTACACCTTC. Protein sequence: CASSYHGQPRGGYTF.